This entry describes one T cell receptor (beta chain). Other DNA sequences of this sample code for an identical CDR3. TCRdb's table, derived via immunoSEQ multiplex PCR, lists solely in-frame clones and lacks some. Of approximately 110,000 clones listed, more than 85% were seen once; the top ten hold over 1.5%. This sample is part of a study of T cell changes during pregnancy in multiple sclerosis. The germline V gene has CDR1 GTSNPN and CDR2 SVGIG (reference sequence). Trimming shortened V by 0 bases and J by 5 bases, and 10 bases separated the two germline ends. This CDR3 has 13 amino acids. The sequence was collected from a female donor with multiple sclerosis, enrolled in a pregnancy study. The specimen comprised peripheral blood, sampled in the third trimester of pregnancy. V is TRBV30 and J is TRBJ1-1; tentatively, D is TRBD1 (6 bases). The CDR3 sequence is CAWSVGGATEAFF. DNA of the CDR3: TGTGCCTGGAGTGTAGGGGGGGCAACTGAAGCTTTCTTT.